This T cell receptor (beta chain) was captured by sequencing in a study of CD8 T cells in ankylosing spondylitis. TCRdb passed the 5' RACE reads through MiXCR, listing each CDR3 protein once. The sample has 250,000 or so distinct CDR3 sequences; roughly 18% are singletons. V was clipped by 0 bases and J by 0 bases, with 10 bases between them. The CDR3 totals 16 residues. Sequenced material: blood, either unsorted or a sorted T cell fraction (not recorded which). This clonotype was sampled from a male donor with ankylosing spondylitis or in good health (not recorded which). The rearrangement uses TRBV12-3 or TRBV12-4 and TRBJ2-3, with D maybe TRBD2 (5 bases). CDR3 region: CASSLALSGSTDTQYF. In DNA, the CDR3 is TGTGCCAGCAGTTTAGCGCTAAGCGGTAGCACAGATACGCAGTATTTT.